Following are 30 T cell receptor beta chains from one sample sequenced in a study of blood T cell repertoires in COVID-19. Using immunoSEQ multiplex PCR, the repertoire was profiled, and TCRdb retains in-frame clones only, with some absent. In the table there are about 61,000 clones, more than 70% of which are singletons. The specimen sequenced was peripheral blood. All receptors come from a woman aged 45 to 65 with active or convalescent COVID-19.

This chain joins TRBV19 and TRBJ1-4, with D hard to call. With 2 bases removed from V and 0 bases from J, the gap between germline ends came to 4 bases. The CDR3 totals 14 residues. Germline assignment: CDR1 LNHDA and CDR2 SQIVND (reference sequence). The CDR3 here is CASSITSTNEKLFF. The CDR3 DNA reads as TGTGCCAGTAGTATAACATCAACTAATGAAAAACTGTTTTTT.

The chain employs TRBV28 and TRBJ1-5; possibly TRBD1 for D (5 bases). The CDR3 totals 14 residues. Germline CDR1 MDHEN, CDR2 SYDVKM. Trimming removed 1 base at V and 6 bases at J, with 10 bases between. The CDR3 region is CASSLSAQGQPQHF. The CDR3 DNA reads as TGTGCCAGCAGTTTATCCGCCCAGGGTCAGCCCCAGCATTTT.

This chain uses TRBV10-1 with TRBJ1-6; 7 bases agree with TRBD1. Trimming removed 10 bases from V and 5 bases from J; junction bases left unmatched: 2. CDR3 size: 12 residues. CDR1 is WNHNN and CDR2 is SYGVQD in the germline V gene (reference sequence). This CDR3 reads CATGQDNSPLHF. The DNA for the CDR3 is TGCGCCACAGGACAGGATAATTCACCCCTCCACTTT.

This clone was found a few times. The rearrangement uses TRBV9 and TRBJ2-1; 10 bases match TRBD2. CDR1 and CDR2 (germline): SGDLS, YYNGEE. The CDR3 spans 16 residues. The J segment lost 2 bases and the V segment lost 3 bases, leaving 5 bases of the junction unmatched. The CDR3 is CASSAPAGGTYNEQFF. CDR3 nucleotide sequence: TGTGCCAGCAGCGCCCCAGCGGGAGGGACCTACAATGAGCAGTTCTTC.

The V gene is TRBV5-1, the J gene TRBJ1-4; D remains ambiguous. Germline assignment: CDR1 SGHRS and CDR2 YFSETQ. The V gene lost 4 bases and the J gene lost 2 bases, with 15 bases spanning the gap. This CDR3 is 16 amino acids long. CDR3 sequence (DNA): TGCGCCAGCAGCCCGGGGATCTTGTCGACTAATGAAAAACTGTTTTTT. It yields the protein CASSPGILSTNEKLFF.

V gene TRBV6-1 combines with J gene TRBJ2-7, with 7 bases that match TRBD2. Germline trimming cut 1 base from V and 2 bases from J; bases unmatched to any gene: 5. This CDR3 is built from 15 residues. Germline V CDR1 and CDR2: MNHNS, SASEGT. CDR3 loop: CASSEVPGRTYEQYF. The DNA of the CDR3 is TGTGCCAGCAGTGAAGTTCCCGGGAGGACCTACGAGCAGTACTTC.

The DNA of the CDR3 is TGTGCCAGCAGCCATAGGGACAACTTCTACGAGCAGTACTTC. This encodes CASSHRDNFYEQYF. The V gene is TRBV3-1 (or the pseudogene TRBV3-2), the J gene TRBJ2-7; perhaps TRBD1 as D (6 bases). The V end was cut by 3 bases, the J end by 3 bases, with 12 bases between. Germline CDR1 is LGHDT and CDR2 is YNNKEL (reference sequence). There are 14 residues in the CDR3.

The rearrangement joins TRBV6-6 to TRBJ1-5; D is uncertain. Germline V gene sequence: CDR1 MNHNY, CDR2 SVGAGI (reference sequence). Deletions cut 7 bases from V and 0 bases from J, with 10 bases between. The CDR3 totals 14 residues. The CDR3 region has the DNA TGTGCCAGCACCGACATCGATAGCAATCAGCCCCAGCATTTT. Translated, it gives CASTDIDSNQPQHF.

This chain connects TRBV11-2 to TRBJ2-3; 8 nucleotides match TRBD2. This CDR3 region has 16 residues. Germline loops: CDR1 SGHAT, CDR2 FQNNGV. With 5 bases clipped from V and 0 bases from J, the junction kept 7 bases outside the gene matches. CDR3 coding DNA: TGTGCCAGCAGCCGGACTAGCCGGTCTAGCACAGATACGCAGTATTTT. Translation: CASSRTSRSSTDTQYF. The full variable domain, with the rest looked up from reference TRBV11-2 and TRBJ2-3, is EAGVAQSPRYKIIEKRQSVAFWCNPISGHATLYWYQQILGQGPKLLIQFQNNGVVDDSQLPKDRFSAERLKGVDSTLKIQPAKLEDSAVYLCASSRTSRSSTDTQYFGPGTRLTVL.

This clone was seen just once. The rearrangement uses TRBV6-4 and TRBJ2-1, with 8 bases fitting TRBD2. The germline CDR1 and CDR2 sequences are MRHNA and SNTAGT. V lost 3 bases, J lost 0 bases, and 1 base stayed unmatched. There are 15 residues in the CDR3. CDR3: CASSESGSSYNEQFF. The CDR3 DNA sequence: TGTGCCAGCAGTGAGAGCGGGAGCTCCTACAATGAGCAGTTCTTC.

The rearrangement joins TRBV3-1 (or the pseudogene TRBV3-2) to TRBJ2-3; the match to TRBD2 covers 9 bases. V lost 3 bases and J lost 7; bases outside the gene matches: 5. Per germline, CDR1 LGHDT and CDR2 YNNKEL (reference sequence). This CDR3 spans 14 amino acids. CDR3 amino acids: CASSQGTSMNTQYF. CDR3 nucleotides: TGTGCCAGCAGCCAGGGGACTAGCATGAATACGCAGTATTTT.

The sample holds a few counts of this clone. The chain employs TRBV7-9 and TRBJ2-1; the D is unclear. V lost 5 bases, J lost 0 bases, and 8 bases lay in between. Germline V gene data show CDR1 as SEHNR and CDR2 as FQNEAQ (reference sequence). The CDR3 totals 14 residues. This chain's CDR3 is CASSPRSSYNEQFF. DNA for the CDR3: TGTGCCAGCAGCCCGCGGAGCTCCTACAATGAGCAGTTCTTC.

This clone was seen a few times. The V and J genes are TRBV2 and TRBJ1-1; TRBD1 matches at 10 bases. The CDR3 has 15 residues. Germline V lookup: CDR1 SNHLY, CDR2 FYNNEI. The ends lost 8 bases at V and 1 base at J; junction bases unmatched: 7. The CDR3 region is CASQDRGNWNTEAFF. As DNA, the CDR3 is TGTGCCAGCCAGGACAGGGGGAATTGGAACACTGAAGCTTTCTTT.

CDR3 sequence reads: CASSSGLAGLEQYF. The CDR3 nucleotides are TGTGCCAGCAGCTCGGGACTAGCGGGCCTAGAGCAGTACTTC. The chain couples TRBV5-6 to TRBJ2-7, with 12 bases aligning to TRBD2. The CDR3 extends over 14 amino acids. The V gene's germline CDR1 is SGHDT and CDR2 YYEEEE. The V segment lost 3 bases and the J segment 7 bases; nucleotides outside the gene matches: 5.

The J gene is TRBJ2-3, the V gene TRBV5-6; 12 nucleotides line up with TRBD2. The length of the CDR3 is 16 residues. With 2 bases clipped from V and 2 bases from J, the junction kept 3 bases outside the gene matches. Germline-derived CDR1 and CDR2 are SGHDT and YYEEEE. The CDR3 loop reads CASSLTSGRITDTQYF. The CDR3, as DNA: TGTGCCAGCAGCTTAACTAGCGGGAGGATCACAGATACGCAGTATTTT.

This chain uses TRBV11-2 with TRBJ2-1, with TRBD2 matching over 8 bases. V trimming: 2 bases; J trimming: 6 bases; junction bases outside the gene matches: 6. The CDR3 spans 15 residues. Germline V CDR1 and CDR2: SGHAT, FQNNGV. CDR3 sequence: CASSLISGSVNEQFF. CDR3 bases: TGTGCCAGCAGCTTAATCAGCGGGAGTGTCAATGAGCAGTTCTTC. The whole variable domain, filled in from reference TRBV11-2 and TRBJ2-1, reads EAGVAQSPRYKIIEKRQSVAFWCNPISGHATLYWYQQILGQGPKLLIQFQNNGVVDDSQLPKDRFSAERLKGVDSTLKIQPAKLEDSAVYLCASSLISGSVNEQFFGPGTRLTVL.

V gene TRBV10-3 combines with J gene TRBJ2-7; D is ambiguous. V lost 3 bases and J 6 bases, leaving 9 bases between the germline ends. The germline gives CDR1 ENHRY, CDR2 SYGVKD. The CDR3 contains 12 residues. The chain's CDR3 is CAISDTLSEQYF. The CDR3 nucleotides read TGTGCCATCAGTGATACTTTGTCCGAGCAGTACTTC.

The V and J genes are TRBV21-1 and TRBJ2-5; TRBD1 was called by the table and not checked on the DNA. TRBV21-1 is flagged as a pseudogene. This CDR3 contains 18 residues. The CDR3 region is CASSPPPGGQPFQETQYF. The CDR3, as DNA: TGTGCCAGCAGCCCTCCCCCCGGCGGACAGCCATTCCAAGAGACCCAGTACTTC.

The chain combines TRBV7-9 with TRBJ2-3; TRBD2 aligns across 9 bases. From germline, CDR1 is SEHNR and CDR2 FQNEAQ (reference sequence). With V trimmed by 5 bases and J by 0 bases, 6 bases remained unmatched. The CDR3 consists of 16 residues. As DNA, the CDR3 is TGTGCCAGCAGCCGAGAAACTAGCGGGAGCACAGATACGCAGTATTTT. This gives the protein CASSRETSGSTDTQYF.

V and J are TRBV4-1 and TRBJ2-7, with 8 bases matching TRBD2. V lost 4 bases and J lost 3; bases outside the gene matches: 5. The germline gives CDR1 MGHRA, CDR2 YSYEKL. The CDR3 length is 14 residues. CDR3 sequence reads: CASSLGLDYYEQYF. CDR3 DNA: TGCGCCAGCAGCCTGGGACTAGACTACTACGAGCAGTACTTC.

This clone appeared once. The chain combines TRBV5-1 with TRBJ1-4; no clear D. CDR1 is SGHRS, CDR2 YFSETQ, per germline. V lost 5 bases, J lost 0 bases, and 11 bases lay in between. This CDR3 has 15 amino acids. DNA of the CDR3: TGCGCCAGCAGAGCGGGGTCGCCAACTAATGAAAAACTGTTTTTT. Protein product: CASRAGSPTNEKLFF. Looking up the rest from reference TRBV5-1 and TRBJ1-4 gives the full variable domain: KAGVTQTPRYLIKTRGQQVTLSCSPISGHRSVSWYQQTPGQGLQFLFEYFSETQRNKGNFPGRFSGRQFSNSRSEMNVSTLELGDSALYLCASRAGSPTNEKLFFGSGTQLSVL.

The chain links TRBV5-4 to TRBJ2-2; no definite D call. This CDR3 has 15 residues. Germline-derived CDR1 and CDR2 are SGHNT and YYREEE (reference sequence). V lost 1 base to trimming and J lost 4 bases, with 11 bases between them. The CDR3 sequence: CASSLRLDSTGELFF. The CDR3 nucleotides read TGTGCCAGCAGCTTGCGGCTAGATAGCACCGGGGAGCTGTTTTTT.

The chain is built from TRBV9 and TRBJ1-6; TRBD1 aligns across 10 bases. Germline lookup yields CDR1 SGDLS and CDR2 YYNGEE. This CDR3 is 16 amino acids long. J lost 7 bases, V lost 3 bases, and 7 bases had no gene match. CDR3: CASSGSAGQGNSPLHF. As DNA, the CDR3 is TGTGCCAGCAGCGGGAGTGCGGGACAGGGGAATTCACCCCTCCACTTT.

This clone was seen a few times. This chain links TRBV25-1 with TRBJ1-4; possibly TRBD1 for D (6 bases). Trimming shortened V by 7 bases and J by 4 bases, and 13 bases separated the two germline ends. CDR3 length: 14 residues. Germline-derived CDR1 and CDR2 are MGHDK and SYGVNS. The CDR3 DNA reads TGTGCCAGCACAAGGGGGGGGATTAATGAAAAACTGTTTTTT. It encodes CASTRGGINEKLFF.

Concerning this clone: Other DNA sequences within the sample encode an identical CDR3. The CDR3 is CAWSVGDSYEQYF. The CDR3 DNA is TGTGCCTGGAGTGTTGGAGACAGCTACGAGCAGTACTTC. V and J are TRBV30 and TRBJ2-7, with TRBD1 as a possible D gene (5 bases). CDR3 length: 13 residues. Deletions cut 0 bases from V and 3 bases from J, with 9 bases between. Germline CDR1 GTSNPN, CDR2 SVGIG (reference sequence).

This clone has only one observation. V and J are TRBV9 and TRBJ2-5; TRBD2 might be the D (6 bases). The CDR3 sequence is 16 residues long. CDR1 is SGDLS and CDR2 is YYNGEE in the germline V gene. V lost 2 bases and J lost 1, with 15 bases in between. This CDR3 reads CASSVSPLAIQETQYF. DNA for the CDR3: TGTGCCAGCAGCGTCTCCCCCCTAGCGATCCAAGAGACCCAGTACTTC. Looking up the rest from reference TRBV9 and TRBJ2-5 gives the full variable domain: DSGVTQTPKHLITATGQRVTLRCSPRSGDLSVYWYQQSLDQGLQFLIQYYNGEERAKGNILERFSAQQFPDLHSELNLSSLELGDSALYFCASSVSPLAIQETQYFGPGTRLLVL.

The rearrangement joins TRBV19 to TRBJ1-1; a possible D gene is TRBD1 (6 bases). The CDR3 is 14 residues long. The V end was cut by 5 bases, the J end by 0 bases, with 10 bases between. Germline V gene sequence: CDR1 LNHDA, CDR2 SQIVND (reference sequence). The CDR3 nucleotides read TGTGCCAGTAGTCTGACAGGCTTGAACACTGAAGCTTTCTTT. It encodes CASSLTGLNTEAFF. The complete variable domain, with remaining parts taken from reference TRBV19 and TRBJ1-1, reads DGGITQSPKYLFRKEGQNVTLSCEQNLNHDAMYWYRQDPGQGLRLIYYSQIVNDFQKGDIAEGYSVSREKKESFPLTVTSAQKNPTAFYLCASSLTGLNTEAFFGQGTRLTVV.

V usage is TRBV30 and J usage is TRBJ1-1, with a weak D call TRBD1 (5 bases). The ends were cut back, 0 bases at V and 4 bases at J, with 9 bases in the middle. CDR1 is GTSNPN, CDR2 SVGIG, per germline (reference sequence). The CDR3 has 13 residues. CDR3 DNA sequence: TGTGCCTGGAGTGTACACAGGAGCACTGAAGCTTTCTTT. Translating gives CAWSVHRSTEAFF.

This rearrangement joins TRBV29-1 to TRBJ2-6; perhaps TRBD1 as D (6 bases). V was trimmed by 2 bases and J by 3 bases, leaving 8 bases between them. This CDR3 comprises 14 residues. Germline-derived CDR1 and CDR2 are SQVTM and ANQGSEA. CDR3 region: CSVETGLGANVLTF. In DNA, the CDR3 is TGCAGCGTTGAAACAGGGCTTGGGGCCAACGTCCTGACTTTC.

The chain recombines TRBV5-6 with TRBJ1-2, with 7 bases that match TRBD1. The CDR3 has 17 amino acids. CDR1 is SGHDT, CDR2 YYEEEE, per germline. V was clipped by 0 bases and J by 8 bases; unmatched bases: 16. For the CDR3, the DNA is TGTGCCAGCAGCTTGGCCGGATTTCGCTCGACAGGGAAGGGCTACACCTTC. This translates into CASSLAGFRSTGKGYTF.